This entry describes one T cell receptor beta chain. Its antigen is currently unknown. At one boundary the junction diverges from the germline segment, which might be a read error. The entry originates in a study of post-analysis software for immune sequencing data. From germline, CDR1 is SQVTM and CDR2 ANQGSEA. This CDR3 is 13 amino acids long. Study-wide results and limits: Comparison with controls showed significantly lower normalized Chao1 diversity in multiple sclerosis patients. A few TRBV segments were significantly more frequent in patients than in controls. TRBV5-6, TRBV5-1 and TRBV20-1 were among these segments.

Researchers reported that TCR beta cDNA libraries carried unique molecular identifiers. MiXCR, run by TCRdb on the PCR reads, gives a single entry per CDR3 protein. The data contain about 430,000 distinct CDR3 sequences, approximately 39% of them singletons. The source is a girl aged 2 to 9 with multiple sclerosis. Sequences were obtained from blood. The rearrangement joins TRBV29-1 to TRBJ2-5; tentatively, D is TRBD1 or TRBD2 (5 bases each). The DNA of the CDR3 is TGCAGCGTTGAGGGGGACGGTCAAGGGACCCAGTACTTC. Translation: CSVEGDGQGTQYF. Full variable domain (remainder filled in from reference TRBV29-1 and TRBJ2-5): SAVISQKPSRDICQRGTSLTIQCQVDSQVTMMFWYRQQPGQSLTLIATANQGSEATYESGFVIDKFPISRPNLTFSTLTVSNMSPEDSSIYLCSVEGDGQGTQYFGPGTRLLVL.